This TCR beta chain was found in a study of identical twins. TCRdb itself ran the 5' RACE reads through MiXCR, one entry per CDR3 protein. The data hold fewer than 500,000 distinct CDR3 sequences, with less than 25% observed a single time. CDR1 SGHRS and CDR2 YFSETQ come from the germline V gene. V trimming: 3 bases; J trimming: 4 bases; junction bases outside the gene matches: 5. There are 15 residues in the CDR3. These records were also assigned to another study, of T cells expressing NK-cell markers. Turning to that study: Eight donors were sequenced, of whom seven were HCMV-seropositive, while the remaining one was HCMV-seronegative. In several experiments, an anti-gamma-delta TCR antibody restricted sorting to alpha-beta TCR T cells. Once again these clonotypes came out on top in the CD3+CD56-NKG2C+ fraction of several donors.

Sequencing was carried out using CD4+ T cells sorted from blood. The receptor's source is a woman aged 18-29 years in good health. This chain joins TRBV5-1 and TRBJ2-3, with 10 bases fitting TRBD1. Here the CDR3 DNA reads TGCGCCAGCAGCTGGGGGACAGGGGACTCAGATACGCAGTATTTT. Its translation: CASSWGTGDSDTQYF.